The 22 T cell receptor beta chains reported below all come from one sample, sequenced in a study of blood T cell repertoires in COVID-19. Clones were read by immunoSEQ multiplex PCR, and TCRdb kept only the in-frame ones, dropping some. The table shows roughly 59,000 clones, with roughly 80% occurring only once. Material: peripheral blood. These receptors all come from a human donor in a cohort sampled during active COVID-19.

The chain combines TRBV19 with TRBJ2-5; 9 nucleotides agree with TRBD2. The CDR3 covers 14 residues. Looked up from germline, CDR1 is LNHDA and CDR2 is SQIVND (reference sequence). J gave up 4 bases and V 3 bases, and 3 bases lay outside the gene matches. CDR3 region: CASSIPGLAETQYF. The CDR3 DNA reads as TGTGCCAGTAGTATTCCGGGACTAGCAGAGACCCAGTACTTC.

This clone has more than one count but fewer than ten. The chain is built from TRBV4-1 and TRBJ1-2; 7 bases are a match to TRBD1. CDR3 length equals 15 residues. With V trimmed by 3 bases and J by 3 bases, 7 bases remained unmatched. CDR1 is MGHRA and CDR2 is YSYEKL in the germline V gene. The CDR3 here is CASSHRAGTDYGYTF. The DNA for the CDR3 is TGCGCCAGCAGCCATCGCGCCGGGACAGACTATGGCTACACCTTC.

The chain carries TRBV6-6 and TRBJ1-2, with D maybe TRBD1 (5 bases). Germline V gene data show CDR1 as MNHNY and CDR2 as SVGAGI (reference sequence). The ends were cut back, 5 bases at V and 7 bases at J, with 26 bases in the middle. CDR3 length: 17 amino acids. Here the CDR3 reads CASSPYPPRASGGGYTF. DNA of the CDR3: TGTGCCAGCAGTCCCTACCCTCCCAGGGCCTCCGGGGGTGGCTACACCTTC.

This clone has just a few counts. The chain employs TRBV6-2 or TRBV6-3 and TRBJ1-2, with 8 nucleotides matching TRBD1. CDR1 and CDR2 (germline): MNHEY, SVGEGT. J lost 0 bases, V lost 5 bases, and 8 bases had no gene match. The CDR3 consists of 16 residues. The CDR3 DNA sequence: TGTGCCAGCAGTCTCCCCGGACAGGGAGCTAACTATGGCTACACCTTC. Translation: CASSLPGQGANYGYTF.

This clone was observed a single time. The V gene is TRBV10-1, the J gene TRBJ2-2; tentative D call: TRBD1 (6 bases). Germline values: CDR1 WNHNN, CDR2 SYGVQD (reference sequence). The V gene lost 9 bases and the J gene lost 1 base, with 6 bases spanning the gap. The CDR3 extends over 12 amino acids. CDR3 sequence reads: CARDRNTGELFF. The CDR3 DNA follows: TGCGCCAGGGACAGGAACACCGGGGAGCTGTTTTTT.

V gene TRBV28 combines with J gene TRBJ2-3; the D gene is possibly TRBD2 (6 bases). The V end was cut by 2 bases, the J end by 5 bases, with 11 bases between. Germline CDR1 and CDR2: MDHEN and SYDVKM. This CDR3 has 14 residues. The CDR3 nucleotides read TGTGCCAGCAGTTTACTCCCCGGGGGAGATACGCAGTATTTT. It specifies CASSLLPGGDTQYF.

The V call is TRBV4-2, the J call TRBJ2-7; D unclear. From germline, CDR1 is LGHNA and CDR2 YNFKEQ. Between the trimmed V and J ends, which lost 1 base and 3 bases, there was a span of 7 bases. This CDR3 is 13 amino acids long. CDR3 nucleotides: TGTGCCAGCAGCCAAGTACGAGTCTACGAGCAGTACTTC. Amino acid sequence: CASSQVRVYEQYF.

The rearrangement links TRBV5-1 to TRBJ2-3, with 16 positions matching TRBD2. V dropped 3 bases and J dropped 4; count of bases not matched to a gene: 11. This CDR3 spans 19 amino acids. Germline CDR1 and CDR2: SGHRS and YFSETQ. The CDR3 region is CASSSFGTSGRAGADTQYF. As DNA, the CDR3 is TGCGCCAGCAGCTCCTTCGGGACTAGCGGGAGGGCCGGGGCAGATACGCAGTATTTT.

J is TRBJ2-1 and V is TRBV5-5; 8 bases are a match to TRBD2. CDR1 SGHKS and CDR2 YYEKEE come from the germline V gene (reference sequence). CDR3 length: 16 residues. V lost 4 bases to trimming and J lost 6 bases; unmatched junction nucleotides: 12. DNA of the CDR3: TGTGCCAGCAGCCTAAGGGCGACTAGCGACGGCAATGAGCAGTTCTTC. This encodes CASSLRATSDGNEQFF.

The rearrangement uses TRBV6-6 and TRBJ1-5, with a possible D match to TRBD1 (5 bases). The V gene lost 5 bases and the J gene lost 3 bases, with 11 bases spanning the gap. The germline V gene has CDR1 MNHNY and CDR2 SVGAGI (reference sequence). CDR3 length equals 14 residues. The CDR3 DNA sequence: TGTGCCAGCAGTGGAACAGGATCCAATCAGCCCCAGCATTTT. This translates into CASSGTGSNQPQHF.

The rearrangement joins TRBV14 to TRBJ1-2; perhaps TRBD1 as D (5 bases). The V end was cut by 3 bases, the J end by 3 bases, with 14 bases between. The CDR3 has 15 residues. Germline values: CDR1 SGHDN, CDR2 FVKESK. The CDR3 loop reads CASSHRQSPYYGYTF. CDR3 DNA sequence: TGTGCCAGCAGCCATAGACAGTCCCCCTACTATGGCTACACCTTC. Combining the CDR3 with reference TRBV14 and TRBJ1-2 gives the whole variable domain EAGVTQFPSHSVIEKGQTVTLRCDPISGHDNLYWYRRVMGKEIKFLLHFVKESKQDESGMPNNRFLAERTGGTYSTLKVQPAELEDSGVYFCASSHRQSPYYGYTFGSGTRLTVV.

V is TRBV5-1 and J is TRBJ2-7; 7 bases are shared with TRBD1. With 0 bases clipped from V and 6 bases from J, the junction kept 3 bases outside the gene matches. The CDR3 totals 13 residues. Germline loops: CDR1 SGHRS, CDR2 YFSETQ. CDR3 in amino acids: CASSLAGGREQYF. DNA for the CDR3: TGCGCCAGCAGCTTGGCAGGGGGTCGCGAGCAGTACTTC.

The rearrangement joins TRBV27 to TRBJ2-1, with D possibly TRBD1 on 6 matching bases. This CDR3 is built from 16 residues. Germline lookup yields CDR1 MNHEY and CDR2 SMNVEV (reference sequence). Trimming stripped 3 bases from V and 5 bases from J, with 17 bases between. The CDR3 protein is CASSLYAGVRNNEQFF. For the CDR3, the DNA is TGTGCCAGCAGTTTGTATGCAGGGGTACGGAACAATGAGCAGTTCTTC.

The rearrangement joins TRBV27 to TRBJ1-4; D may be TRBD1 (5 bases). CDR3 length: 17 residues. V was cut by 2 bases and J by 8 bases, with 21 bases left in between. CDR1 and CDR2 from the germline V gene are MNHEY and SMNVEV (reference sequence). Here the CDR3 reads CASSLMPPGTGGEKLFF. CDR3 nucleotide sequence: TGTGCCAGCAGTTTAATGCCACCCGGGACGGGGGGGGAAAAACTGTTTTTT.

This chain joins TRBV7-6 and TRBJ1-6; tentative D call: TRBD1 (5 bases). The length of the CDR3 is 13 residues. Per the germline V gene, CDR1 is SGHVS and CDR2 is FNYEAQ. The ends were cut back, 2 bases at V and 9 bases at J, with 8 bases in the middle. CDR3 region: CASSLWQGSPLHF. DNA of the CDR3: TGTGCCAGCAGCTTATGGCAGGGTTCACCCCTCCACTTT. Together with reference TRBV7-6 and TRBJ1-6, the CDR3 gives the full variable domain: GAGVSQSPRYKVTKRGQDVALRCDPISGHVSLYWYRQALGQGPEFLTYFNYEAQQDKSGLPNDRFSAERPEGSISTLTIQRTEQRDSAMYRCASSLWQGSPLHFGNGTRLTVT.

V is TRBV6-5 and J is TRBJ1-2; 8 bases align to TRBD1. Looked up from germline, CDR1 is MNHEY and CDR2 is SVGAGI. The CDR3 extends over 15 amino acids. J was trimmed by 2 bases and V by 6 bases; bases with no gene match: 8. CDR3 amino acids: CASSRTGISNYGYTF. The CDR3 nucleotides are TGTGCCAGCAGCCGGACAGGGATTAGCAACTATGGCTACACCTTC.

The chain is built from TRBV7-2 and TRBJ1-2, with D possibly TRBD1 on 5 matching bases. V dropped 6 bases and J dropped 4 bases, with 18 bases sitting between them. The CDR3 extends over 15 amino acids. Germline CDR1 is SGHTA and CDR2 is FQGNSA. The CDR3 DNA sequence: TGTGCCAGCAGGCAGGGTCAAAGTTGGGGCTATGGCTACACCTTC. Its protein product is CASRQGQSWGYGYTF.

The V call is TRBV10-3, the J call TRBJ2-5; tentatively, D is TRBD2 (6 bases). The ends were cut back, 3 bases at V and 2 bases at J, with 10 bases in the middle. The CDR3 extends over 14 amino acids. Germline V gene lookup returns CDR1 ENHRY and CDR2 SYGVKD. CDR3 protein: CAISEGLKQETQYF. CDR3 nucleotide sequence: TGTGCCATCAGTGAAGGACTAAAACAAGAGACCCAGTACTTC.

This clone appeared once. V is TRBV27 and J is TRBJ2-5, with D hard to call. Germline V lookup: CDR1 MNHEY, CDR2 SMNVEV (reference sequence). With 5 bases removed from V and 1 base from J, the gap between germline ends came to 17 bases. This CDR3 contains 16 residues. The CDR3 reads CASSENFGFGQETQYF. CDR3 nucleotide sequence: TGTGCCAGCAGTGAAAACTTCGGGTTCGGCCAAGAGACCCAGTACTTC.

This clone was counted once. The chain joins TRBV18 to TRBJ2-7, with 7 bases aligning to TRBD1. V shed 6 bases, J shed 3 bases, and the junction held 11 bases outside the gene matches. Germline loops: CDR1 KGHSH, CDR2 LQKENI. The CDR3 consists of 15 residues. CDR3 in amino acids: CASSLTTGQFYEQYF. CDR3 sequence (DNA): TGTGCCAGCTCTCTCACCACGGGACAGTTCTACGAGCAGTACTTC.

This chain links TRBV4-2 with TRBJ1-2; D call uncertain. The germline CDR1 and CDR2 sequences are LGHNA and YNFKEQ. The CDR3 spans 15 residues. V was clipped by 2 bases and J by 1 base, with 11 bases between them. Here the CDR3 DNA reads TGTGCCAGCAGCCAAACAGCAAACAATAACTATGGCTACACCTTC. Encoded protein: CASSQTANNNYGYTF.

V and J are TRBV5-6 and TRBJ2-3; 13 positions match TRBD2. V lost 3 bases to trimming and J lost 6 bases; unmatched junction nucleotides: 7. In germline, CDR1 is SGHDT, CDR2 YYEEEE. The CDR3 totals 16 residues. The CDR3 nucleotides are TGTGCCAGCAGCTACACTAGCGGGAGGGCCGGGGATACGCAGTATTTT. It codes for CASSYTSGRAGDTQYF.